These T cell receptor beta chains were read from a single sample in a study of blood T cell repertoires in COVID-19. Profiling relied on immunoSEQ multiplex PCR, and the TCRdb table lists in-frame clones only, not all of them. The sample includes 150,000 or so clones, around four fifths seen only once; the top ten take around 9.9%. The sequencing sample was made of peripheral blood. All receptors come from a human donor in a cohort sampled during active COVID-19. Each CDR3 is given with its conserved first and last residue. D genes are given only for firm matches. Clone sizes are given selectively: once, few, many, or a class where the clone is expanded.

NA	13	TRBV3-1/TRBV3-2	TRBJ2-3	NA	TGTGCCAGCAGCCAGCTGCTAGTGGATACGCAGTATTTT	CASSQLLVDTQYF
TRBD1	16	TRBV9	TRBJ2-7	NA	TGTGCCAGCAGCGTAGGTTCCGGACAGGGGTTCTACGAGCAGTACTTC	CASSVGSGQGFYEQYF
TRBD1	16	TRBV11-2	TRBJ2-5	NA	TGTGCCAGCAGCTTACCCTGGACAGGGGGCCGGGAGACCCAGTACTTC	CASSLPWTGGRETQYF
NA	15	TRBV30	TRBJ1-1	NA	TGTGCCTGGAAGGGGAAGGGGGAATGGTACACTGAAGCTTTCTTT	CAWKGKGEWYTEAFF
TRBD2	15	TRBV11-3	TRBJ2-3	few	TGTGCCAGCAGCCCCCGGGGGGGCCTATCAGATACGCAGTATTTT	CASSPRGGLSDTQYF
TRBD1	12	TRBV11-2	TRBJ2-7	once	TGTGCCAGCAGCGCCCGGGACAGCGAGCAGTACTTC	CASSARDSEQYF
TRBD2	15	TRBV11-3	TRBJ2-1	NA	TGTGCCAGCAGCTTATCGAAGAGTAGCGGGCCTGAGCAGTTCTTC	CASSLSKSSGPEQFF
TRBD2	17	TRBV11-2	TRBJ2-1	NA	TGTGCCAGCAGCTTTTTTGGTAGCGGGGGGACGGCGAATGAGCAGTTCTTC	CASSFFGSGGTANEQFF
NA	15	TRBV10-3	TRBJ2-3	NA	TGTGCCATCACGGAAGGGACTTTGAGCACAGATACGCAGTATTTT	CAITEGTLSTDTQYF
NA	14	TRBV30	TRBJ2-2	NA	TGTGCCTGGAGTGTACTACCTTCGGGAGGGGAGCTGTTTTTT	CAWSVLPSGGELFF
NA	18	TRBV6-2/TRBV6-3	TRBJ1-5	NA	TGTGCCAGCAGTTACGCACCAGGGACACATCATAGCAATCAGCCCCAGCATTTT	CASSYAPGTHHSNQPQHF
TRBD1	17	TRBV27	TRBJ2-7	NA	TGTGCCAGCAAATCCCCGGGGTGGACAGGAAAGACCTACGAGCAGTACTTC	CASKSPGWTGKTYEQYF
NA	16	TRBV3-1/TRBV3-2	TRBJ1-3	NA	TGTGCCAGCAGCCAATCCTTGGGGGGCTCTGGAAACACCATATATTTT	CASSQSLGGSGNTIYF
NA	15	TRBV19	TRBJ2-7	NA	TGTGCCAGTAGTGGAGGAGGTCTCCCAGGCTACGAGCAGTACTTC	CASSGGGLPGYEQYF
NA	13	TRBV7-8	TRBJ1-1	NA	TGTGCCAGCACCCCGACAGAGAACACTGAAGCTTTCTTT	CASTPTENTEAFF
NA	12	TRBV29-1	TRBJ1-6	NA	TGCAGCGTGCAACAGAGCCCGGGGCCCCTCCACTTT	CSVQQSPGPLHF
TRBD1	16	TRBV5-1	TRBJ1-1	NA	TGCGCCAGCACCTTTGGGGGGACAGTTTTAAACACTGAAGCTTTCTTT	CASTFGGTVLNTEAFF
TRBD2	15	TRBV5-6	TRBJ2-3	NA	TGTGCCAGCAGCTTTCCGGGACTAGCGGCAGATACGCAGTATTTT	CASSFPGLAADTQYF
TRBD1	14	TRBV16	TRBJ1-1	NA	TGTGCCAGCAGCCAATCGGGGCAGGGGGCTGAAGCTTTCTTT	CASSQSGQGAEAFF
NA	15	TRBV6-2/TRBV6-3	TRBJ1-5	NA	TGTGCCAGCAGTCCCTGGGGGGTCGTCAATCAGCCCCAGCATTTT	CASSPWGVVNQPQHF
NA	13	TRBV6-5	TRBJ1-6	NA	TGTGCCAGCAGTTACCGAGGGAATTCACCCCTCCACTTT	CASSYRGNSPLHF
TRBD1	11	TRBV29-1	TRBJ2-5	NA	TGCAGCGTCGACAGGGGGAAGACCCAGTACTTC	CSVDRGKTQYF
NA	13	TRBV11-2	TRBJ2-7	NA	TGTGCCAGCAAGCTCGACGAGGCCTACGAGCAGTACTTC	CASKLDEAYEQYF
NA	14	TRBV11-2	TRBJ1-3	NA	TGTGCCAGCAGCTGGCGGGACTCTGGAAACACCATATATTTT	CASSWRDSGNTIYF
NA	15	TRBV6-5	TRBJ2-5	NA	TGTGCCCCCACCCCACCCGAGCGGTGCCAAGAGACCCAGTACTTC	CAPTPPERCQETQYF
TRBD1	16	TRBV5-1	TRBJ1-5	few	TGCGCCAGCAGCCCTGGGACAGGGAATGGGCATACGCCCCAGCATTTT	CASSPGTGNGHTPQHF
TRBD2	16	TRBV3-1/TRBV3-2	TRBJ2-2	NA	TGTGCCAGCAGCCTACGTGGGGGAGGGTCCACCGGGGAGCTGTTTTTT	CASSLRGGGSTGELFF
NA	15	TRBV20-1	TRBJ2-5	few	TGCAGTGCTAGTAGCCCAAGTAGCGGCCCCAAGACCCAGTACTTC	CSASSPSSGPKTQYF
NA	12	TRBV6-5	TRBJ1-5	few	TGTGCCAGCCTAAACCTATATCAGCCCCAGCATTTT	CASLNLYQPQHF
NA	15	TRBV30	TRBJ2-1	NA	TGTGCCTGGACCCCTGTTGGCGGAGTATACAATGAGCAGTTCTTC	CAWTPVGGVYNEQFF
TRBD1	16	TRBV7-9	TRBJ1-1	NA	TGTGCCAGCAGCTTAGAGACAGGGGGAGGGAACACTGAAGCTTTCTTT	CASSLETGGGNTEAFF
NA	13	TRBV11-2	TRBJ2-7	few	TGTGCCAGCAGCTTAGGGGGACTCTACGAGCAGTACTTC	CASSLGGLYEQYF
NA	15	TRBV30	TRBJ2-4	NA	TGTGCCTGGAAAGGGGATCCCCCTGCCAAAAACATTCAGTACTTC	CAWKGDPPAKNIQYF
NA	17	TRBV11-2	TRBJ1-6	NA	TGTGCCAGCAGCTTAGCGGCAGGGGAGGGGTATAATTCACCCCTCCACTTT	CASSLAAGEGYNSPLHF
TRBD1	13	TRBV10-2	TRBJ1-2	NA	TGCGCCAGCAGTGACAGGGGGGCCTATGGCTACACCTTC	CASSDRGAYGYTF
NA	14	TRBV18	TRBJ1-2	NA	TGTGCCAGCTCACCTGGGAGGAGTAACTATGGCTACACCTTC	CASSPGRSNYGYTF
NA	15	TRBV6-4	TRBJ2-1	NA	TGTGCCAGCAGTGACTCGGTCTCGGGGGTCGATGAGCAGTTCTTC	CASSDSVSGVDEQFF
TRBD1	14	TRBV2	TRBJ2-7	NA	TGTGCCAGCAGGCCGGGACAGTGGCCCTACGAGCAGTACTTC	CASRPGQWPYEQYF
NA	13	TRBV7-2	TRBJ1-1	few	TGTGCCAGCAGCTTAGGCGGGAGGGCTGAAGCTTTCTTT	CASSLGGRAEAFF
TRBD2	13	TRBV7-2	TRBJ2-1	NA	TGTGCCAGCAGGTCTAGCGGCTACAATGAGCAGTTCTTC	CASRSSGYNEQFF
TRBD1	14	TRBV3-1/TRBV3-2	TRBJ1-1	few	TGTGCCAGCAGCGCCCGACAGGGAAACACTGAAGCTTTCTTT	CASSARQGNTEAFF
NA	13	TRBV6-2/TRBV6-3	TRBJ2-2	NA	TGTGCCAGCAGTTTGAGGTATCAGGGGGAGCTGTTTTTT	CASSLRYQGELFF
NA	17	TRBV30	TRBJ2-2	NA	TGTGCCTGGAATTCTCCCCAGGGGCGGACTTGGACCGGGGAGCTGTTTTTT	CAWNSPQGRTWTGELFF
NA	12	TRBV19	TRBJ2-5	once	TGTGCCAGTAGGCAGGGTGGGGAGACCCAGTACTTC	CASRQGGETQYF
NA	18	TRBV7-9	TRBJ2-2	NA	TGTGCCAGCAGCTTAGGCCCCTTGTCCCGGAGGAGGGCCGGGGAGCTGTTTTTT	CASSLGPLSRRRAGELFF
NA	14	TRBV6-6	TRBJ1-6	few	TGTGCCAGCAGTTATTTTCCGGAGGGTTCACCCCTCCACTTT	CASSYFPEGSPLHF
TRBD2	15	TRBV6-5	TRBJ2-7	NA	TGTGCCAGCAGTAGGACTAGCGGGGGTGCTTACGAGCAGTACTTC	CASSRTSGGAYEQYF
TRBD2	16	TRBV6-6	TRBJ2-5	NA	TGTGCCAGCAGCCCCCAAAGCGGGAGACCAGGAAAGACCCAGTACTTC	CASSPQSGRPGKTQYF
NA	15	TRBV30	TRBJ1-6	few	TGTGCCTGGAGTGTAGAGGGCAGGGGCCCTTCACCCCTCCACTTT	CAWSVEGRGPSPLHF
NA	15	TRBV6-5	TRBJ1-6	few	TGTGCCAGCAGTTACTCGTCAGGGCGGCCTTCACCCCTCCACTTT	CASSYSSGRPSPLHF
NA	18	TRBV7-6	TRBJ1-1	NA	TGTGCCAGCAGCTTTCCCGCTGGACAGAGTATCATGAACACTGAAGCTTTCTTT	CASSFPAGQSIMNTEAFF
TRBD1	16	TRBV10-3	TRBJ1-2	NA	TGTGCCATCAGTGAAGAGGGGGTACAGGGGGAGGATGGCTACACCTTC	CAISEEGVQGEDGYTF
NA	15	TRBV7-8	TRBJ2-1	NA	TGTGCCAGCAGCTCAAACACCGCATCAAACAATGAGCAGTTCTTC	CASSSNTASNNEQFF
NA	15	TRBV19	TRBJ1-1	NA	TGTGCTATATCTAAAGCGGGACGGAGGAACACTGAAGCTTTCTTT	CAISKAGRRNTEAFF
NA	12	TRBV7-9	TRBJ2-2	NA	TGTGCCAGCAGCCCGGAGGCCGGGGAGCTGTTTTTT	CASSPEAGELFF